These 11 T cell receptor beta chains were sequenced from one sample in a study of T-cell reconstitution after alpha-beta-depleted transplantation in children (dated by TCRdb to 2016 to 2017). Library prep was done by PCR. Sequencer: Illumina HiSeq 2500. TCR libraries were prepared with molecular barcoding, using unique molecular identifiers to normalize TCRbeta repertoire quantification. TCRdb reanalyzed the raw reads on its own, using fastp at Q25 for trimming and MiXCR for clone calling, and kept in-frame beta chains. CDR3 protein duplicates are merged, each entry listing the most common genes and DNA. This sample is represented by more than 75,000 distinct CDR3 sequences; 20% to 25% of them were singletons. The ten largest clones take up about 22% of the sample. The meaning of the sample's treatment or condition label: allogeneic hematopoietic cell transplantation with graft depleted of TCRalphabeta T cells and CD19 B cells.

The sample was PBMCs, taken before TCRalphabeta/CD19-depleted stem cell transplant. Every receptor here comes from a boy younger than 10 with acute lymphoblastic leukemia, due to receive a stem cell transplant.

The chain carries TRBV19 and TRBJ2-2; D remains unclear. The CDR3 runs 16 residues. The ends were cut back, 5 bases at V and 4 bases at J, with 17 bases in the middle. Germline V gene data show CDR1 as LNHDA and CDR2 as SQIVND (reference sequence). In DNA form, the CDR3 reads TGTGCCAGTAGTGGGCAGGCCATCATGGGCACCGGGGAGCTGTTTTTT. Amino acid sequence: CASSGQAIMGTGELFF.

The rearrangement links TRBV7-2 to TRBJ2-2; D uncertain. The CDR3 contains 11 residues. Per germline, CDR1 SGHTA and CDR2 FQGNSA. With 7 bases removed from V and 5 bases from J, the gap between germline ends came to 5 bases. The CDR3 reads CASTETGELFF. CDR3 bases: TGTGCCAGCACAGAGACCGGGGAGCTGTTTTTT.

The chain combines TRBV9 with TRBJ2-7; 9 nucleotides line up with TRBD2. V lost 1 base to trimming and J lost 2 bases; unmatched junction nucleotides: 4. Germline CDR1 reads SGDLS; CDR2 reads YYNGEE. This CDR3 has 15 amino acids. CDR3 DNA: TGTGCCAGCAGCGTATATAGCGGGAGTACCTACGAGCAGTACTTC. Protein sequence: CASSVYSGSTYEQYF.

This clonotype was seen a few times. The chain is built from TRBV20-1 and TRBJ1-2; D unresolved. V lost 4 bases to trimming and J lost 3 bases, with 12 bases between them. The V gene's germline CDR1 is DFQATT and CDR2 SNEGSKA (reference sequence). The CDR3 extends over 13 amino acids. CDR3 in amino acids: CSAKRSADYGYTF. CDR3 nucleotides: TGCAGTGCTAAGAGGAGCGCGGACTATGGCTACACCTTC.

In its sample, this clonotype was seen a few times. The chain uses TRBV27 and TRBJ2-4; D is unresolved. Germline lookup yields CDR1 MNHEY and CDR2 SMNVEV (reference sequence). This CDR3 contains 12 residues. V lost 5 bases to trimming and J lost 2 bases, with 4 bases between them. The CDR3 loop reads CASSHSKNIQYF. CDR3 bases: TGTGCCAGCAGTCACTCCAAAAACATTCAGTACTTC.

The chain links TRBV28 to TRBJ1-1, with D possibly TRBD1 on 5 matching bases. Germline V CDR1 and CDR2: MDHEN, SYDVKM. Deletions cut 1 base from V and 7 bases from J, with 10 bases between. CDR3 length: 13 amino acids. The CDR3 reads CASSLSGSFEAFF. DNA for the CDR3: TGTGCCAGCAGTTTATCAGGGTCCTTTGAAGCTTTCTTT.

V gene TRBV15 combines with J gene TRBJ2-2; D gene ambiguous. The V gene lost 5 bases and the J gene lost 3 bases, with 4 bases spanning the gap. Germline V gene sequence: CDR1 LNHNV, CDR2 YYDKDF (reference sequence). This CDR3 has 12 amino acids. The CDR3 DNA reads TGTGCCACCAGCCCTTACACCGGGGAGCTGTTTTTT. This gives the protein CATSPYTGELFF.

The V gene is TRBV9, the J gene TRBJ2-1; 7 bases are shared with TRBD2. This CDR3 has 18 amino acids. Germline V gene sequence: CDR1 SGDLS, CDR2 YYNGEE. Germline trimming cut 0 bases from V and 2 bases from J; bases unmatched to any gene: 11. As DNA, the CDR3 is TGTGCCAGCAGCGTAGCTAGCGGTAACCTTCGTACCTACAATGAGCAGTTCTTC. Encoded protein: CASSVASGNLRTYNEQFF.

V is TRBV29-1 and J is TRBJ2-5, with D possibly being TRBD2 (5 bases). The germline gives CDR1 SQVTM, CDR2 ANQGSEA. The CDR3 consists of 12 residues. Trimming cost V 4 bases and J 5 bases, with 11 bases left between them. CDR3 protein: CSVVGRGETQYF. In nucleotides, the CDR3 is TGCAGCGTTGTGGGTAGAGGGGAGACCCAGTACTTC.

This chain uses TRBV2 with TRBJ2-7, with unresolved D. Per the germline V gene, CDR1 is SNHLY and CDR2 is FYNNEI. V lost 4 bases and J 2 bases, leaving 15 bases between the germline ends. This CDR3 contains 15 residues. In DNA form, the CDR3 reads TGTGCCAGCAGTGCGTACGTTGGGAAGACCTACGAGCAGTACTTC. It codes for CASSAYVGKTYEQYF.

For this clonotype: One junction end disagrees with the germline gene, perhaps due to a read error. The chain couples TRBV28 to TRBJ2-7; TRBD2 matches at 9 bases. CDR1 MDHEN and CDR2 SYDVKM come from the germline V gene. The CDR3 spans 14 residues. The CDR3 nucleotides read TGTGCCAGCATGGGGGGACTAGCTTCCTTCGAGCAGTACTTC. Protein: CASMGGLASFEQYF.